These T cell receptor beta chains were read from a single sample in a study of T cells in Graves' hyperthyroidism and ophthalmopathy. TCRdb redid the calling of the multiplex PCR reads with MiXCR, one entry per CDR3 protein. Here the sample spans about 380,000 distinct CDR3 sequences, less than 20% being singletons. Sample: blood. The receptors derive from a man aged 18 to 30 with Graves' ophthalmopathy. Each CDR3 is given with its conserved first and last residue. A D gene is named only where the DNA matches it firmly. The size entry is marked missing in some rows and otherwise reads once, few, many or a size class.

cdr3_aa: CASSQGLGGPGELFF; cdr3_nt: TGTGCCAGCAGCCAAGGTTTGGGGGGGCCCGGGGAGCTGTTTTTT; v_call: TRBV3-1; j_call: TRBJ2-2; clone_size: few; d_call: -
cdr3_aa: CASSLREDLYEQYF; cdr3_nt: TGTGCCAGCTCACTGCGGGAGGACCTCTACGAGCAGTACTTC; v_call: TRBV18; j_call: TRBJ2-7; clone_size: many; d_call: TRBD2
cdr3_aa: CASRGPGTGRGYTF; cdr3_nt: TGTGCCAGCAGAGGACCCGGGACAGGGAGGGGCTACACCTTC; v_call: TRBV6-1; j_call: TRBJ1-2; clone_size: many; d_call: TRBD1
cdr3_aa: CASSKDSNYGYTF; cdr3_nt: TGTGCCAGCAGCAAGGACAGCAACTATGGCTACACCTTC; v_call: TRBV11-2; j_call: TRBJ1-2; clone_size: many; d_call: -
cdr3_aa: CAISESIDSGNTIYF; cdr3_nt: TGTGCCATCAGTGAGTCGATTGACTCGGGAAACACCATATATTTT; v_call: TRBV10-3; j_call: TRBJ1-3; clone_size: few; d_call: -
cdr3_aa: CSASHLLGGQNPYEQYF; cdr3_nt: TGCAGTGCTTCGCACTTACTGGGGGGACAGAATCCCTACGAGCAGTACTTC; v_call: TRBV20-1; j_call: TRBJ2-7; clone_size: few; d_call: -
cdr3_aa: CSASGLAGGLETQYF; cdr3_nt: TGCAGTGCTAGTGGACTAGCGGGGGGGCTGGAGACCCAGTACTTC; v_call: TRBV20-1; j_call: TRBJ2-5; clone_size: few; d_call: TRBD2
cdr3_aa: CASSQGGRGAFF; cdr3_nt: TGTGCCAGCAGCCAAGGTGGCAGGGGAGCTTTCTTT; v_call: TRBV3-1; j_call: TRBJ1-1; clone_size: many; d_call: -
cdr3_aa: CASSLQAGNTGELFF; cdr3_nt: TGTGCCAGCTCACTACAGGCAGGGAACACCGGGGAGCTGTTTTTT; v_call: TRBV18; j_call: TRBJ2-2; clone_size: -; d_call: -
cdr3_aa: CASRPRGGDSYEQYF; cdr3_nt: TGTGCCAGCAGACCCCGGGGAGGGGACTCCTACGAGCAGTACTTC; v_call: TRBV6-1; j_call: TRBJ2-7; clone_size: many; d_call: TRBD2
cdr3_aa: CASRSGPTLSVTGELFF; cdr3_nt: TGTGCCAGCAGGTCGGGACCCACCTTGAGTGTCACCGGGGAGCTGTTTTTT; v_call: TRBV6-1; j_call: TRBJ2-2; clone_size: few; d_call: -
cdr3_aa: CASSGRGSTDTQYF; cdr3_nt: TGTGCCAGCAGCGGTCGCGGCAGCACAGATACGCAGTATTTT; v_call: TRBV2; j_call: TRBJ2-3; clone_size: many; d_call: -
cdr3_aa: CASSLGDTNYGYTF; cdr3_nt: TGTGCCAGCAGCTTGGGGGACACCAACTATGGCTACACCTTC; v_call: TRBV5-6; j_call: TRBJ1-2; clone_size: many; d_call: -
cdr3_aa: CASSPGGGPYSNQPQHF; cdr3_nt: TGTGCCAGCAGCCCCGGCGGGGGCCCTTATAGCAATCAGCCCCAGCATTTT; v_call: TRBV6-1; j_call: TRBJ1-5; clone_size: many; d_call: -
cdr3_aa: CASSSPGETPGSPLHF; cdr3_nt: TGTGCCAGCAGCTCCCCGGGGGAAACTCCTGGTTCACCCCTCCACTTT; v_call: TRBV7-8; j_call: TRBJ1-6; clone_size: many; d_call: -
cdr3_aa: CATSGTGTGLTQPQHF; cdr3_nt: TGTGCCACCAGTGGAACCGGGACAGGGCTGACTCAGCCCCAGCATTTT; v_call: TRBV24-1; j_call: TRBJ1-5; clone_size: many; d_call: TRBD1
cdr3_aa: CASSIGDRGSNQPQHF; cdr3_nt: TGTGCCAGCAGCATCGGTGACAGGGGGAGCAATCAGCCCCAGCATTTT; v_call: TRBV7-9; j_call: TRBJ1-5; clone_size: few; d_call: TRBD1
cdr3_aa: CASSPTTGHEQYF; cdr3_nt: TGTGCCAGCAGCCCCACGACAGGGCACGAGCAGTACTTC; v_call: TRBV5-6; j_call: TRBJ2-7; clone_size: -; d_call: TRBD1
cdr3_aa: CASSQAAGGTDTQYF; cdr3_nt: TGTGCCAGCAGCCAGGCCGCAGGGGGCACAGATACGCAGTATTTT; v_call: TRBV7-9; j_call: TRBJ2-3; clone_size: many; d_call: -
cdr3_aa: CASSDRGDNTGELFF; cdr3_nt: TGCGCCAGCAGTGATCGTGGGGACAACACCGGGGAGCTGTTTTTT; v_call: TRBV10-2; j_call: TRBJ2-2; clone_size: many; d_call: -
cdr3_aa: CASSYGTPTRGYTF; cdr3_nt: TGTGCCAGCAGTTACGGGACGCCCACCCGCGGCTACACCTTC; v_call: TRBV6-6; j_call: TRBJ1-2; clone_size: few; d_call: -
cdr3_aa: CASTGGTGNFYEQYF; cdr3_nt: TGTGCCAGCACCGGGGGGACAGGGAATTTCTACGAGCAGTACTTC; v_call: TRBV12-3/TRBV12-4; j_call: TRBJ2-7; clone_size: many; d_call: TRBD1
cdr3_aa: CANGLVIWDGQDAVTGELFF; cdr3_nt: TGTGCTAATGGTTTGGTAATTTGGGACGGACAGGACGCGGTCACCGGGGAGCTGTTTTTT; v_call: TRBV12-5; j_call: TRBJ2-2; clone_size: -; d_call: TRBD1
cdr3_aa: CAISPSGGENIQYF; cdr3_nt: TGTGCCATCAGTCCTAGCGGGGGGGAGAACATTCAGTACTTC; v_call: TRBV10-3; j_call: TRBJ2-4; clone_size: -; d_call: TRBD2
cdr3_aa: CSVDGTENTGELFF; cdr3_nt: TGCAGCGTTGATGGAACGGAAAACACCGGGGAGCTGTTTTTT; v_call: TRBV29-1; j_call: TRBJ2-2; clone_size: few; d_call: -
cdr3_aa: CASSFFGTGELFF; cdr3_nt: TGTGCCAGCAGCTTCTTTGGCACCGGGGAGCTGTTTTTT; v_call: TRBV11-3; j_call: TRBJ2-2; clone_size: many; d_call: -
cdr3_aa: CASSLGLNAGELFF; cdr3_nt: TGTGCCAGCAGCTTAGGGCTTAACGCTGGGGAGCTGTTTTTT; v_call: TRBV7-7; j_call: TRBJ2-2; clone_size: many; d_call: -
cdr3_aa: CAISDSVNEKLFF; cdr3_nt: TGTGCCATCAGTGACAGCGTTAATGAAAAACTGTTTTTT; v_call: TRBV10-3; j_call: TRBJ1-4; clone_size: few; d_call: -
cdr3_aa: CSATRPPINQETQYF; cdr3_nt: TGCAGCGCCACTAGGCCCCCCATCAACCAAGAGACCCAGTACTTC; v_call: TRBV20-1; j_call: TRBJ2-5; clone_size: many; d_call: -
cdr3_aa: CASSQDLAAQETQYF; cdr3_nt: TGTGCCAGCAGCCAAGATCTAGCGGCCCAAGAGACCCAGTACTTC; v_call: TRBV3-1; j_call: TRBJ2-5; clone_size: many; d_call: TRBD2
cdr3_aa: CASLRGRNYGYTF; cdr3_nt: TGTGCCAGCTTACGGGGGAGGAACTATGGCTACACCTTC; v_call: TRBV28; j_call: TRBJ1-2; clone_size: few; d_call: -
cdr3_aa: CASSLSSMTSGLQETQYF; cdr3_nt: TGTGCCAGCAGCTTATCCTCAATGACTAGCGGGTTACAAGAGACCCAGTACTTC; v_call: TRBV7-3; j_call: TRBJ2-5; clone_size: many; d_call: TRBD2
cdr3_aa: CSAKVDRDSVGVTEAFF; cdr3_nt: TGCAGTGCTAAGGTCGACAGGGACTCCGTGGGGGTCACTGAAGCTTTCTTT; v_call: TRBV20-1; j_call: TRBJ1-1; clone_size: many; d_call: TRBD1
cdr3_aa: CASGLGNQPQHF; cdr3_nt: TGTGCTAGTGGTTTGGGTAATCAGCCCCAGCATTTT; v_call: TRBV12-5; j_call: TRBJ1-5; clone_size: few; d_call: -
cdr3_aa: CATSDTDQPQHF; cdr3_nt: TGTGCCACCAGTGATACCGACCAGCCCCAGCATTTT; v_call: TRBV24-1; j_call: TRBJ1-5; clone_size: -; d_call: -
cdr3_aa: CASSVDGSFAEAFF; cdr3_nt: TGTGCCAGCAGTGTTGACGGGTCCTTTGCTGAAGCTTTCTTT; v_call: TRBV2; j_call: TRBJ1-1; clone_size: many; d_call: -
cdr3_aa: CASTPGAIEQFF; cdr3_nt: TGTGCCAGCACCCCGGGGGCCATTGAGCAGTTCTTC; v_call: TRBV12-3/TRBV12-4; j_call: TRBJ2-1; clone_size: many; d_call: -
cdr3_aa: CSERDSGTQYF; cdr3_nt: TGCAGCGAGAGGGACAGTGGGACCCAGTACTTC; v_call: TRBV29-1; j_call: TRBJ2-5; clone_size: -; d_call: TRBD1
cdr3_aa: CATSTWPTSNTGELFF; cdr3_nt: TGTGCCACCAGTACCTGGCCCACCAGCAACACCGGGGAGCTGTTTTTT; v_call: TRBV24-1; j_call: TRBJ2-2; clone_size: few; d_call: -
cdr3_aa: CASSEPHAGVLGYGYTF; cdr3_nt: TGTGCCAGCAGTGAACCTCATGCAGGGGTTTTAGGCTATGGCTACACCTTC; v_call: TRBV6-1; j_call: TRBJ1-2; clone_size: -; d_call: -
cdr3_aa: CSVEELQGHRLNYGYTF; cdr3_nt: TGCAGCGTTGAAGAACTTCAAGGGCACCGACTAAACTATGGCTACACCTTC; v_call: TRBV29-1; j_call: TRBJ1-2; clone_size: many; d_call: -